The 7 T cell receptor beta chains in this list originate from one sample, sequenced in a study of regulatory T cells in long-lasting Graves disease (dated by TCRdb to 2020 to 2023). Libraries were made using multiplex PCR. TCRdb shows the sequencer as Illumina HiSeq 4000. TCR beta libraries were built with iRepertoire HTBI primers and Arm-PCR amplification of CDR3 regions. TCRdb itself trimmed the public reads at Q25 with fastp, ran MiXCR and retained productive beta chains. Identical CDR3 protein sequences are pooled into one entry, listed with their most common genes and DNA. This sample lists under 450,000 distinct CDR3 sequences; 12% were detected once. The top ten constitute approximately 19% of the sample. The time point label, as the study defines it: newly diagnosed GD, antithyroid drugs for less than 3 months. RNA was extracted from PBMCs in TRIzol for both TCR sequencing and RNA sequencing.

Another study also made use of these data, one on T cells in Graves' hyperthyroidism and ophthalmopathy.

The specimen was peripheral blood mononuclear cells (PBMCs), collected at new diagnosis, from a patient treated with antithyroid drugs. The receptors shown here come from a woman under 30 with Graves disease. Donor details come from another sample of the same person, matched by shared clones.

There are many counts of this clonotype. The rearrangement uses TRBV7-6 and TRBJ1-5; 7 nucleotides line up with TRBD1. The V gene's germline CDR1 is SGHVS and CDR2 FNYEAQ. The CDR3 runs to 14 residues. Trimming cost V 5 bases and J 6 bases; bases outside gene matches: 7. CDR3 coding DNA: TGTGCCAGCAGCCGCGACAGGGTCGGTCAGCCCCAGCATTTT. Its protein product is CASSRDRVGQPQHF.

This clonotype was seen many times. CDR3 region: CASRGTDTGELFF. Written as DNA, the CDR3 is TGTGCCAGCAGGGGGACGGACACCGGGGAGCTGTTTTTT. This chain joins TRBV6-1 and TRBJ2-2; either TRBD1 or TRBD2 may supply D (5 bases each). Trimming took 6 bases from V and 3 from J, leaving 8 bases between them. Germline V gives CDR1 MNHNS, CDR2 SASEGT. The CDR3 sequence is 13 residues long.

This clonotype was seen repeatedly, ten times or more. The chain uses TRBV3-1 and TRBJ2-1, with 8 bases lining up with TRBD1. The CDR3 is made up of 15 amino acids. Germline loops: CDR1 LGHDT, CDR2 YNNKEL (reference sequence). The trim removed 4 bases at V and 4 bases at J, leaving 6 bases unmatched. The CDR3 here is CASSPTGVPYNEQFF. CDR3 nucleotides: TGTGCCAGCAGCCCGACAGGGGTCCCATACAATGAGCAGTTCTTC.

This clonotype was detected many times. This sequence joins TRBV7-9 and TRBJ2-1, with 8 bases identical to TRBD2. Germline V gene data show CDR1 as SEHNR and CDR2 as FQNEAQ (reference sequence). The V gene end was trimmed by 0 bases and the J gene end by 6 bases; junction bases not matched to a gene: 7. The CDR3 runs to 16 residues. This CDR3 reads CASSLAEGLVINEQFF. CDR3 bases: TGTGCCAGCAGCTTAGCGGAGGGACTAGTCATCAATGAGCAGTTCTTC.

This clonotype appeared many times. The gene calls are TRBV12-3 or TRBV12-4 and TRBJ1-2, with 8 bases matching TRBD1. Trimming cost V 3 bases and J 6 bases; bases outside gene matches: 6. The CDR3 runs to 14 residues. The CDR3 region has the DNA TGTGCCAGCAGTTTTTCAGGGGGCGGCGATGGCTACACCTTC. Amino acid sequence: CASSFSGGGDGYTF.

Details on this clonotype: A much bigger clone sits one base away, suggesting this may be a read error. The chain combines TRBV30 with TRBJ2-5; 10 bases align to TRBD2. Germline trimming cut 2 bases from V and 4 bases from J; bases unmatched to any gene: 7. Germline-derived CDR1 and CDR2 are GTSNPN and SVGIG (reference sequence). This CDR3 spans 15 amino acids. The CDR3 reads CAWSRKREGGETQYF. DNA of the CDR3: TGTGCCTGGAGTAGAAAGCGGGAGGGCGGAGAGACCCAGTACTTC.

This clonotype was observed many times. The chain links TRBV27 to TRBJ2-7; 7 positions agree with TRBD2. The V gene's germline CDR1 is MNHEY and CDR2 SMNVEV (reference sequence). The CDR3 consists of 16 residues. J gave up 0 bases and V 0 bases, and 5 bases lay outside the gene matches. The CDR3 region is CASSLSPGGSSYEQYF. As DNA, the CDR3 is TGTGCCAGCAGTTTATCCCCGGGAGGAAGCTCCTACGAGCAGTACTTC.